These T cell receptor delta chains were read from a single sample in a study of gamma-delta chains in newborns, infants, children. TCRdb redid clone calling on the reads using CATT. The table lists 1,500 to 2,000 delta-chain clones, less than 8.5% of them singletons. What was sequenced was blood. The receptors originated from a child who was a newborn, infant or young child, either healthy, febrile or measles-vaccinated (not recorded which). Both conserved end residues are part of each CDR3. The D gene is left open where the match is weak. Rows may omit the clone size; those that give it use once, few, many or a size class.

clone_size: NA
v_call: TRDV2
j_call: TRDJ1
d_call: TRDD3
cdr3_nt: TGTGCCTGTGCCACTGGGGGATGCGCGTACACCTATACACTCTTTTTT
cdr3_aa: CACATGGCAYTYTLFF

clone_size: NA
v_call: TRDV1
j_call: TRDJ1
d_call: NA
cdr3_nt: TGTGCTCTTGGGGAACGAGCGAAGCATAGGGCCCTTAAACTCATCTTT
cdr3_aa: CALGERAKHRALKLIF

clone_size: medium-sized
v_call: TRDV1
j_call: TRDJ1
d_call: NA
cdr3_nt: TGTGCTCTTGGGGAACTCCCCTCTTCTCCACCCCTTCTTCGTTACTGGCGGACCGATAAACTCATCTTT
cdr3_aa: CALGELPSSPPLLRYWRTDKLIF

clone_size: large
v_call: TRDV1
j_call: TRDJ1
d_call: TRDD3
cdr3_nt: TGTGCTCTTGGGGAACTCGTGTACTGGGGGATACTGGGGCGCACCGATAAACTCATCTTT
cdr3_aa: CALGELVYWGILGRTDKLIF

clone_size: medium-sized
v_call: TRDV1
j_call: TRDJ1
d_call: TRDD3
cdr3_nt: TGTGCTCTTGGGGGAGCAGGTCACTTCCTTGCGGATGGTACTGGGGGATCGTACACCGATAAACTCATCTTT
cdr3_aa: CALGGAGHFLADGTGGSYTDKLIF

clone_size: few
v_call: TRDV1
j_call: TRDJ1
d_call: TRDD3
cdr3_nt: TGTGCTCCCGGGTCGCCCCCGTGGGACTGGGGGGGCTACACCGATAAACTCATCTTT
cdr3_aa: CAPGSPPWDWGGYTDKLIF

clone_size: NA
v_call: TRAV38-2/DV8
j_call: TRDJ2
d_call: TRDD3
cdr3_nt: TGTGCTTATAGGAGAATGGGGGACCCGGCTTTGACAGCACAACTCTTCTTT
cdr3_aa: CAYRRMGDPALTAQLFF

clone_size: large
v_call: TRDV2
j_call: TRDJ2
d_call: TRDD3
cdr3_nt: TGTGCCTGTGACCTACTGGGGGATATTTCTTTGACAGCACAACTCTTCTTT
cdr3_aa: CACDLLGDISLTAQLFF

clone_size: large
v_call: TRDV1
j_call: TRDJ1
d_call: NA
cdr3_nt: TGTGCTCTTGGGGAACTTACCTTCCTAAGGATACGGAGAAGGGACGATAAACTCATCTTT
cdr3_aa: CALGELTFLRIRRRDDKLIF

clone_size: large
v_call: TRDV2
j_call: TRDJ3
d_call: NA
cdr3_nt: TGTGCCTGTGACACCGTTTTGGGGGGCCCTAGCTCCTGGGACACCCGACAGATGTTTTTC
cdr3_aa: CACDTVLGGPSSWDTRQMFF

clone_size: large
v_call: TRAV29/DV5
j_call: TRDJ1
d_call: NA
cdr3_nt: TGTGCAGCAAAGTCATACACCGATAAACTCATCTTT
cdr3_aa: CAAKSYTDKLIF

clone_size: NA
v_call: TRDV2
j_call: TRDJ2
d_call: NA
cdr3_nt: TGTGCCTGTGACACCGTTACAGGGGTCGCTTTGACAGCACAACTCTTCTTT
cdr3_aa: CACDTVTGVALTAQLFF

clone_size: NA
v_call: TRDV1
j_call: TRDJ2
d_call: NA
cdr3_nt: TGTGCTTGTGGGAAAGACTGTGAGACGTACACCGACAAACTCTTCTTT
cdr3_aa: CACGKDCETYTDKLFF

clone_size: NA
v_call: TRDV1
j_call: TRDJ2
d_call: TRDD3
cdr3_nt: TGTGCCCTTGGGGAACTAGATCCTCCTGGGAGGTACTGGGGGATACGCGTCCCTCTCCCTTTGACAGCACAACTCTTCTTT
cdr3_aa: CALGELDPPGRYWGIRVPLPLTAQLFF

clone_size: few
v_call: TRDV2
j_call: TRDJ1
d_call: NA
cdr3_nt: TGTGCCTGTGACACGGGGAGAAGCGGGGGAGTCACCGATAAACTCATCTTT
cdr3_aa: CACDTGRSGGVTDKLIF

clone_size: large
v_call: TRDV2
j_call: TRDJ1
d_call: TRDD3
cdr3_nt: TGTGCCTGTGAAAGCCTGGGGGCTACAAGCGATAAACTCATCTTT
cdr3_aa: CACESLGATSDKLIF

clone_size: large
v_call: TRDV1
j_call: TRDJ1
d_call: TRDD3
cdr3_nt: TGTGCTCTTGGGGAAGAATATTACACTGGGGGAACCACCGATAAACTCATCTTT
cdr3_aa: CALGEEYYTGGTTDKLIF

clone_size: large
v_call: TRDV2
j_call: TRDJ3
d_call: TRDD3
cdr3_nt: TGTGCCTGTGACGAACTGGGGGATAAGGAGGTGCGGGACACCCGACAGATGTTTTTC
cdr3_aa: CACDELGDKEVRDTRQMFF

clone_size: large
v_call: TRDV1
j_call: TRDJ1
d_call: TRDD3
cdr3_nt: TGTGCTCTTGGGGCAAAGGTATGGATATTCCGTCCACGACTGGGGGATCTCCCCCTCGATAAACTCATCTTT
cdr3_aa: CALGAKVWIFRPRLGDLPLDKLIF

clone_size: NA
v_call: TRDV2
j_call: TRDJ2
d_call: NA
cdr3_nt: TGTGCCTGTGACAGAAGGGAGGATAATTCGTATACAACACAACTCTTCTTT
cdr3_aa: CACDRREDNSYTTQLFF

clone_size: large
v_call: TRDV1
j_call: TRDJ2
d_call: NA
cdr3_nt: TGTGCTCTTGGGGCGAACTACGGACCCGGAGCACAACTCTTCTTT
cdr3_aa: CALGANYGPGAQLFF

clone_size: few
v_call: TRDV2
j_call: TRDJ3
d_call: NA
cdr3_nt: TGTGCCTGTGACACCTACGATGGGCATATCTCCTTGGACACCCGACAGATGTTTTTC
cdr3_aa: CACDTYDGHISLDTRQMFF

clone_size: large
v_call: TRDV1
j_call: TRDJ1
d_call: TRDD3
cdr3_nt: TGTGCTCTTGGGGAACTCCTCTACCTCCGACTGGGGGATACCCAGGACACCGATAAACTCATCTTT
cdr3_aa: CALGELLYLRLGDTQDTDKLIF

clone_size: large
v_call: TRDV2
j_call: TRDJ3
d_call: TRDD3
cdr3_nt: TGTGCCTGTGATACGGTACTGGGGGATACCTGGGACACCCGACAGATGTTTTTC
cdr3_aa: CACDTVLGDTWDTRQMFF

clone_size: NA
v_call: TRDV1
j_call: TRDJ1
d_call: NA
cdr3_nt: TGTGCTCTTGGGAAGACTTCCTATCGGAGGGGGATCAACTCCGATGGGCTCATCTTT
cdr3_aa: CALGKTSYRRGINSDGLIF

clone_size: NA
v_call: TRDV1
j_call: TRDJ1
d_call: TRDD3
cdr3_nt: TGCGCTCTTGGGGAACTGGGGGATATGGGTACCAATAAACTCATCTTT
cdr3_aa: CALGELGDMGTNKLIF

clone_size: medium-sized
v_call: TRDV1
j_call: TRDJ1
d_call: TRDD3
cdr3_nt: TGTGCTCTTGGGGAAAGTTCCCCTTCCGACCAGTCACTGGGGGGGGCCGATAAACTCATCTTT
cdr3_aa: CALGESSPSDQSLGGADKLIF

clone_size: NA
v_call: TRDV1
j_call: TRDJ1
d_call: NA
cdr3_nt: TGTGCTCTTGGGGAAACTTCCGGGGGGCCTTATCCCTCACACCTCTCCACCGATAAACTCATCTTT
cdr3_aa: CALGETSGGPYPSHLSTDKLIF

clone_size: large
v_call: TRAV29/DV5
j_call: TRDJ1
d_call: TRDD3
cdr3_nt: TGTGCAGCGGCCAACTTCGGGCTGGGGATAGAGCCCAGACCTCCTTTCGATAAACTCATCTTT
cdr3_aa: CAAANFGLGIEPRPPFDKLIF

clone_size: medium-sized
v_call: TRDV1
j_call: TRDJ1
d_call: TRDD3
cdr3_nt: TGTGCTCTTGGGGAACTCAATTTAAGCTGGGGGATACGAGATAAACTCATCTTT
cdr3_aa: CALGELNLSWGIRDKLIF

clone_size: large
v_call: TRDV2
j_call: TRDJ2
d_call: TRDD3
cdr3_nt: TGTGCCTGTGACACTGGGGGATACCCACAACTCTTCTTT
cdr3_aa: CACDTGGYPQLFF

clone_size: large
v_call: TRDV1
j_call: TRDJ1
d_call: TRDD3
cdr3_nt: TGTGCTCTTGGGGAAGAGGGTACTGGGGGATACCCTGTGTACACCGATAAACTCATCTTT
cdr3_aa: CALGEEGTGGYPVYTDKLIF

clone_size: NA
v_call: TRDV2
j_call: TRDJ3
d_call: TRDD3
cdr3_nt: TGTGCCTGTGACACCGTCCTTTGGGGGATAAGCTCCTGGGACACCCGACAGATGTTTTTC
cdr3_aa: CACDTVLWGISSWDTRQMFF

clone_size: NA
v_call: TRDV2
j_call: TRDJ3
d_call: NA
cdr3_nt: TGTGCCTGTGACTCCGGAAGGGAGGATACCTGGGACACCCCACACATGTTTTTC
cdr3_aa: CACDSGREDTWDTPHMFF

clone_size: NA
v_call: TRDV2
j_call: TRDJ3
d_call: TRDD3
cdr3_nt: TGTGCCTGTGACACGGTGGGGGATCACCCCTGGTACACCCGACAGATGTTTTTC
cdr3_aa: CACDTVGDHPWYTRQMFF

clone_size: NA
v_call: TRDV2
j_call: TRDJ3
d_call: TRDD3
cdr3_nt: TGTGCCTGTGCCTCCCGAACTGGGGGATACGAAGTCGTTTCGGAGTCCTGGTACACCCGACCGATGTTTTTC
cdr3_aa: CACASRTGGYEVVSESWYTRPMFF

clone_size: large
v_call: TRDV2
j_call: TRDJ3
d_call: TRDD3
cdr3_nt: TGTGCCTGTGACACCTGGGGGATCCGAAGCTCCTGGGACACCCGACAGATGTTTTTC
cdr3_aa: CACDTWGIRSSWDTRQMFF

clone_size: NA
v_call: TRDV2
j_call: TRDJ3
d_call: NA
cdr3_nt: TGTGCCTGTGACTCCACGGACACCACCTGGGACACCCAACAAATGTTTTTC
cdr3_aa: CACDSTDTTWDTQQMFF

clone_size: large
v_call: TRDV2
j_call: TRDJ3
d_call: NA
cdr3_nt: TGTGCCTGTGACACCTGGGGGTTACTTTCGGATTGGGACACCCGACAGATGTTTTTC
cdr3_aa: CACDTWGLLSDWDTRQMFF

clone_size: NA
v_call: TRDV2
j_call: TRDJ1
d_call: TRDD3
cdr3_nt: TGTTCCTTTTCCAAGGGATACTTTTCCTATAAACTCATCTTT
cdr3_aa: CSFSKGYFSYKLIF

clone_size: large
v_call: TRDV1
j_call: TRDJ1
d_call: TRDD3
cdr3_nt: TGTGCTCTTGGGGAACCCGGGCGGGGATACCCGGATTACACCGATAAACTCATCTTT
cdr3_aa: CALGEPGRGYPDYTDKLIF

clone_size: NA
v_call: TRDV2
j_call: TRDJ3
d_call: TRDD3
cdr3_nt: TGCGCCTGTGACGCTGGACGACCTGGGGGATACGCCACCTGGGACACCCGACAGATGTTTTTC
cdr3_aa: CACDAGRPGGYATWDTRQMFF

clone_size: few
v_call: TRDV2
j_call: TRDJ3
d_call: TRDD3
cdr3_nt: TGTGCCTGTGACGCTACGACTGGGGGATGCAGCTCCTGGGACACCCGACAGATGTTTTTC
cdr3_aa: CACDATTGGCSSWDTRQMFF

clone_size: NA
v_call: TRDV1
j_call: TRDJ1
d_call: NA
cdr3_nt: TGTGCTCTTGGGGAACTGTTGGGGCCGTACACCGATAAACTCATCTTT
cdr3_aa: CALGELLGPYTDKLIF

clone_size: few
v_call: TRDV1
j_call: TRDJ1
d_call: NA
cdr3_nt: TGTGCTCTTGGGGAACCGTTCGTACTGGGTGATACCACCGATAAACTCATCTTT
cdr3_aa: CALGEPFVLGDTTDKLIF

clone_size: large
v_call: TRDV1
j_call: TRDJ1
d_call: TRDD3
cdr3_nt: TGTGCTCTTGGGGAACTACTGGGGGATACCGATAAACTCATCTTT
cdr3_aa: CALGELLGDTDKLIF

clone_size: medium-sized
v_call: TRDV1
j_call: TRDJ1
d_call: NA
cdr3_nt: TGTGCTCTTGGCGAATGCGTCCCCCGCCCCACCGATAAACTCATCTTT
cdr3_aa: CALGECVPRPTDKLIF

clone_size: medium-sized
v_call: TRDV1
j_call: TRDJ2
d_call: TRDD3
cdr3_nt: TGTGCTCTTGGGGAACTATTGGGGTTTACTGGGGGGTGTTTGACAGCACAACTCTTCTTT
cdr3_aa: CALGELLGFTGGCLTAQLFF

clone_size: medium-sized
v_call: TRDV2
j_call: TRDJ3
d_call: TRDD3
cdr3_nt: TGCGCCTGTGACTTTACTGGGGGATACTCCTGGGACACCCGACAGATGTTTTTC
cdr3_aa: CACDFTGGYSWDTRQMFF

clone_size: few
v_call: TRDV2
j_call: TRDJ1
d_call: TRDD3
cdr3_nt: TGTGCCGGTGACGGACTGGGGGATACCGAGAAACTCATCTTT
cdr3_aa: CAGDGLGDTEKLIF

clone_size: hyperexpanded
v_call: TRDV2
j_call: TRDJ3
d_call: TRDD3
cdr3_nt: TGTGCCTGTGACACCGTACTGGGGGACGCCTGGGACACCCGACAGATGTTTTTC
cdr3_aa: CACDTVLGDAWDTRQMFF

clone_size: NA
v_call: TRDV2
j_call: TRDJ3
d_call: NA
cdr3_nt: TGTGCCTGTGACACCGGAAGGGGGGAGACGGACTGGGACACCCGACAGATGTTTTTC
cdr3_aa: CACDTGRGETDWDTRQMFF

clone_size: large
v_call: TRDV1
j_call: TRDJ1
d_call: NA
cdr3_nt: TGTGCTCTTGGGGAACTCCTCACTACTGGGTCGAACGTCGAATACACCGATAAACTCATCTTT
cdr3_aa: CALGELLTTGSNVEYTDKLIF

clone_size: NA
v_call: TRDV2
j_call: TRDJ3
d_call: NA
cdr3_nt: TGTGCCACCGTCTTATACTGGGACACCCTCCCAATGTTTTTC
cdr3_aa: CATVLYWDTLPMFF